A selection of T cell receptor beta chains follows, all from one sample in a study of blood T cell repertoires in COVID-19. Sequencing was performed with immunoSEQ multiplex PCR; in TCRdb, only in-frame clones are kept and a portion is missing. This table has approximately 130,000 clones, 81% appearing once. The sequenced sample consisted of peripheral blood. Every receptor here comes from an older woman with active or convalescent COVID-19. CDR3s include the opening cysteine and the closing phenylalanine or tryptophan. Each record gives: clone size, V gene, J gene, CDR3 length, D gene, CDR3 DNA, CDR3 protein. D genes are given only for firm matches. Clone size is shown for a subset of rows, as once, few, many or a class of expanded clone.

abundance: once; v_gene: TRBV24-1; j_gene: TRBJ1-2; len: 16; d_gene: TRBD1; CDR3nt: TGTGCCACCAGTGACACCGAAACAGGGGGGCCCTATGGCTACACCTTC; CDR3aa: CATSDTETGGPYGYTF
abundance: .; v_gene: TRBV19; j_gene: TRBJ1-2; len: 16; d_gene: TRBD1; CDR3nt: TGTGCCAGTGCAGGACAGGGGGCGCTGCCTAACTATGGCTACACCTTC; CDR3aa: CASAGQGALPNYGYTF
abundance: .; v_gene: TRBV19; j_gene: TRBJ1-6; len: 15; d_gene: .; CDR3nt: TGTGCCAGTAGTATACGGACAATAGAGAATTCACCCCTCCACTTT; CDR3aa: CASSIRTIENSPLHF
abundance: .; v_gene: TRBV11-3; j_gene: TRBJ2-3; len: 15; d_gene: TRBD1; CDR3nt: TGTGCCAGCAGCCCCCGGACAGGGGAAGGGGATACGCAGTATTTT; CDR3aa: CASSPRTGEGDTQYF
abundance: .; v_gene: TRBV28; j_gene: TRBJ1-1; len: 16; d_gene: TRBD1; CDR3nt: TGTGCCAGCAGTTCCCAAGCGGGACAGGGGAGTACTGAAGCTTTCTTT; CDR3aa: CASSSQAGQGSTEAFF
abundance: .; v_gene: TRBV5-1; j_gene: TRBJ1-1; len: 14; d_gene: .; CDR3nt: TGCGCCAGCAGCCCTGGACAGCCGAACACTGAAGCTTTCTTT; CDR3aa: CASSPGQPNTEAFF
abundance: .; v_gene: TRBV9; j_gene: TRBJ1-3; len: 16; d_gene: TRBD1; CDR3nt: TGTGCCAGCAGCGTAGTTGGGACAGGGACTGGAAACACCATATATTTT; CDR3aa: CASSVVGTGTGNTIYF
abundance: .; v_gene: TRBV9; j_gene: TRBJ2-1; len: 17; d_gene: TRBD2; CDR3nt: TGTGCCAGCAGCCCAAGACTAGCGCAGGGGCCCTACAATGAGCAGTTCTTC; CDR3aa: CASSPRLAQGPYNEQFF
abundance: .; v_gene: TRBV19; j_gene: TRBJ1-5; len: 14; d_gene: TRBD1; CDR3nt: TGTGCCAGTAGGTCCAGGGGGAGCAATCAGCCCCAGCATTTT; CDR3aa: CASRSRGSNQPQHF
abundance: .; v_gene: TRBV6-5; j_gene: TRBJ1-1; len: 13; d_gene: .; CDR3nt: TGTGCCAGCAGCCCGGGAGGGCGAACTGAAGCTTTCTTT; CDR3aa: CASSPGGRTEAFF
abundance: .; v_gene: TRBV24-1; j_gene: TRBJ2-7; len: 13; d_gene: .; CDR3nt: TGTGCCACCAGCAATGGGGGGAGCTACGAGCAGTACTTC; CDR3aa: CATSNGGSYEQYF
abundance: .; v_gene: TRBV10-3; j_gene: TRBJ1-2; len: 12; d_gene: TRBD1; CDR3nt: TGTGCCACCACCCCGGGACAGGGTGACTACACCTTC; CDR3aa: CATTPGQGDYTF
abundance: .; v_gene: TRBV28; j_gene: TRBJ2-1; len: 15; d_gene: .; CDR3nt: TGTGCCAGCAGCAAGGGGCGCAGCTCCTACAATGAGCAGTTCTTC; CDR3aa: CASSKGRSSYNEQFF
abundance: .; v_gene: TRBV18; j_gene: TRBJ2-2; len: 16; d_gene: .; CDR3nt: TGTGCCAGCTCACCCGGCGGGGGCTCGAACACCGGGGAGCTGTTTTTT; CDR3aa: CASSPGGGSNTGELFF
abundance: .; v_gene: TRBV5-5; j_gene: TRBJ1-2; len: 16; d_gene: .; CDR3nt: TGTGCCAGCAGCCAGGAGGGACCGCCAGGTGGCTATGGCTACACCTTC; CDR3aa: CASSQEGPPGGYGYTF
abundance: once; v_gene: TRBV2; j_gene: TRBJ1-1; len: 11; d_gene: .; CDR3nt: TGTGCCAGCAGAGCGAACACTGAAGCTTTCTTT; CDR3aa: CASRANTEAFF
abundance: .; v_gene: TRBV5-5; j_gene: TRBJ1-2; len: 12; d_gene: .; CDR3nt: TGTGCCAGCAGTTGGCAGGGTCCTGGCTACACCTTC; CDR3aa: CASSWQGPGYTF
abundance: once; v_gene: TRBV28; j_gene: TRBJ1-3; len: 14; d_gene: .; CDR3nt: TGTGCCAGCGGTACAGGGATACCTGGAAACACCATATATTTT; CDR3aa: CASGTGIPGNTIYF
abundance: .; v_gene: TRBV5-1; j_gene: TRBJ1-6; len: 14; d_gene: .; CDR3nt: TGCGCCAGCAGTTGGACTCCCGCAGGTTCACCCCTCCACTTT; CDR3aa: CASSWTPAGSPLHF
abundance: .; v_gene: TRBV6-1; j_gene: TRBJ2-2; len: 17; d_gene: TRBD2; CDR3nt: TGTGCCAGCAGTGAAGCGCCTGGACTAGCGGGTTCCGGGGAGCTGTTTTTT; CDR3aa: CASSEAPGLAGSGELFF
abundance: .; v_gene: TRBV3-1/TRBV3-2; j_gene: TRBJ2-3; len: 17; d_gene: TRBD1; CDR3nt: TGTGCCAGCAGCCAAGAGATTCTTACAGGGGGCGCAGATACGCAGTATTTT; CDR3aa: CASSQEILTGGADTQYF
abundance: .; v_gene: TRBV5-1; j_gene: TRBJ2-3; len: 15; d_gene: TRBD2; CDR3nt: TGCGCCAGCAGGCCGCGGGGGAGTAGCACAGATACGCAGTATTTT; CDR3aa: CASRPRGSSTDTQYF
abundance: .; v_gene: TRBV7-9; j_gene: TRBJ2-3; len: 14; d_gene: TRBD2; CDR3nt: TGTGCCAGCAGCTTAGAAAACTGGGCGGGGGCGCAGTATTTT; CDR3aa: CASSLENWAGAQYF
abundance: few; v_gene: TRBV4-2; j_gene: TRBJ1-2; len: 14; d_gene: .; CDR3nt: TGTGCCAGCAGCCTTACAGGGTCCGTCTATGGCTACACCTTC; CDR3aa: CASSLTGSVYGYTF
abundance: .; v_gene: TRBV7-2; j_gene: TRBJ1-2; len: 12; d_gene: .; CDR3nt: TGTGCCAGCGCGAACCCAATGTATGGCTACACCTTC; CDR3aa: CASANPMYGYTF
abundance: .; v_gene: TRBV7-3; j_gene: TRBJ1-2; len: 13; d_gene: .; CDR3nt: TGTGCCAGCAGCTTAGGGCCCAGCCTTGGCTACACCTTC; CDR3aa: CASSLGPSLGYTF